The entry that follows covers one T cell receptor (beta chain) sequence. This CDR3 is built from 12 residues. CDR1 and CDR2 (germline): ENHRY, SYGVKD. Between the trimmed V and J ends, which lost 0 bases and 4 bases, there was a span of 0 bases. This record comes from a study of control samples from healthy donors and cancer patients. Method: immunoSEQ multiplex PCR; TCRdb's copy keeps in-frame clones and lacks some. In the table there are 170,000 or so clones, around 89% of which are singletons. The sample comprised blood. The genes are TRBV10-3 and TRBJ1-4; D gene ambiguous. The receptor's source is a woman aged 45-60 years in good health. The CDR3 sequence: CAISESNEKLFF. The CDR3 bases are TGTGCCATCAGTGAGTCTAATGAAAAACTGTTTTTT.